These 30 T cell receptor beta chains share one sample of origin, sequenced in a study of CD8+CD57+ T cells in acquired aplastic anemia. Researchers used genomic DNA as the template to profile TCR beta VDJ and CDR3. MiXCR, run by TCRdb on the reads, gives a single entry per CDR3 protein. The sample lists about 270,000 distinct CDR3 sequences; approximately 55% were seen once. The sample taken for sequencing was sorted CD4+, CD8+, or CD8+CD57+ T cells (not recorded which) from PBMCs. These receptors were collected from a human donor with severe aplastic anemia or a healthy control (not recorded which).

As for this clonotype: An end of the junction does not agree with germline; a read error may underlie this. V gene TRBV12-3 or TRBV12-4 combines with J gene TRBJ2-1, with 11 bases fitting TRBD1. This CDR3 is 17 amino acids long. The CDR3, as DNA: TGTGCCAGCCCAGGACAGGGGGCCCTAAGCTACTACAATGAACAGTTCTTC. Protein product: CASPGQGALSYYNEQFF.

This chain connects TRBV4-2 to TRBJ2-7, with 7 bases fitting TRBD2. Germline CDR1 reads LGHNA; CDR2 reads YNFKEQ. The CDR3 extends over 15 amino acids. With V trimmed by 1 base and J by 0 bases, 3 bases remained unmatched. CDR3 bases: TGTGCCAGCAGCCAAGTAGGACTAGTCTCCTACGAGCAGTACTTC. It translates to CASSQVGLVSYEQYF.

The chain links TRBV19 to TRBJ2-7; D not resolved. The CDR3 consists of 13 residues. CDR1 and CDR2 from the germline V gene are LNHDA and SQIVND (reference sequence). Trimming stripped 3 bases from V and 1 base from J, with 7 bases between. The CDR3 loop is CASSITPSYEQYF. In nucleotides, the CDR3 is TGTGCCAGTAGTATCACCCCGTCCTACGAGCAGTACTTC. Full variable domain (missing parts from reference TRBV19 and TRBJ2-7): DGGITQSPKYLFRKEGQNVTLSCEQNLNHDAMYWYRQDPGQGLRLIYYSQIVNDFQKGDIAEGYSVSREKKESFPLTVTSAQKNPTAFYLCASSITPSYEQYFGPGTRLTVT.

This sequence joins TRBV4-1 and TRBJ1-2; D unclear. Germline-derived CDR1 and CDR2 are MGHRA and YSYEKL. The CDR3 is 13 residues long. Between the trimmed V and J ends, which lost 2 bases and 5 bases, there was a span of 9 bases. DNA of the CDR3: TGCGCCAGCAGCCAATGGGAATTTTATGGCTACACCTTC. Its translation: CASSQWEFYGYTF.

This chain connects TRBV7-9 to TRBJ2-7; TRBD1 is a possible D gene (6 bases). Looked up from germline, CDR1 is SEHNR and CDR2 is FQNEAQ (reference sequence). Between the trimmed V and J ends, which lost 6 bases and 2 bases, there was a span of 14 bases. CDR3 size: 14 residues. Here the CDR3 reads CASSLETGTYEQYF. DNA of the CDR3: TGTGCCAGCAGTTTGGAGACAGGCACCTACGAGCAGTACTTC.

This clonotype was seen a few times. The rearrangement uses TRBV28 and TRBJ2-3; no firm D call. Germline lookup yields CDR1 MDHEN and CDR2 SYDVKM. V lost 5 bases and J lost 1, with 16 bases in between. This CDR3 is built from 16 residues. CDR3 amino acids: CASSQPGPGRTDTQYF. CDR3 in DNA: TGTGCCAGCAGTCAACCGGGCCCTGGACGCACAGATACGCAGTATTTT.

The chain carries TRBV9 and TRBJ1-6, with D possibly being TRBD1 (6 bases). This CDR3 is built from 14 residues. CDR1 is SGDLS, CDR2 YYNGEE, per germline. V was clipped by 4 bases and J by 6 bases, with 11 bases between them. The CDR3 loop reads CASSPDRSNSPLHF. The CDR3 DNA follows: TGTGCCAGCAGCCCCGACAGGAGTAATTCACCCCTCCACTTT.

J is TRBJ1-2 and V is TRBV5-4; no reliable D call. The length of the CDR3 is 12 residues. Trimming shortened V by 4 bases and J by 8 bases, and 12 bases separated the two germline ends. CDR1 is SGHNT and CDR2 is YYREEE in the germline V gene (reference sequence). CDR3 DNA: TGTGCCAGCAGCCGTGGGCAAGGCGGCTACACCTTC. Encoded protein: CASSRGQGGYTF.

The sample holds a few counts of this clonotype. Mismatch with germline at one junction end may stem from a read error. The CDR3 DNA reads as TGTGCTAGCAGCCTAATACCGCCCCAGCATTTT. Translated: CASSLIPPQHF. This chain connects TRBV7-7 to TRBJ1-5; D ambiguous. The CDR3 runs to 11 residues. Germline V gene lookup returns CDR1 SSHAT and CDR2 FNYEAQ (reference sequence).

The gene calls are TRBV15 and TRBJ1-1, with 7 bases that match TRBD1. Trimming at V came to 0 bases and at J to 1 base, leaving 2 bases not matched to a gene. The CDR3 has 15 residues. Germline assignment: CDR1 LNHNV and CDR2 YYDKDF (reference sequence). CDR3 DNA: TGTGCCACCAGCAGAGACAGGGGGACGAACACTGAAGCTTTCTTT. Residues: CATSRDRGTNTEAFF.

To note about this clonotype: A read error may be the cause here, since a much bigger clone is one base away. V is TRBV6-1 and J is TRBJ2-1; D is ambiguous. The germline V gene has CDR1 MNHNS and CDR2 SASEGT. The CDR3 loop spans 14 amino acids. The CDR3 region is CASSELQVYNEQLF. CDR3 coding DNA: TGTGCCAGCAGTGAACTTCAGGTCTACAATGAGCAGCTCTTC.

This clonotype was counted at least ten times. Its ends do not fully match the called genes, so a read error is possible. This rearrangement joins TRBV20-1 to TRBJ1-2, with a possible D match to TRBD1 (5 bases). CDR1 is DFQATT, CDR2 SNEGSKA, per germline (reference sequence). The CDR3 consists of 14 residues. The CDR3 sequence: CSARVGRVGVGYTF. The CDR3 bases are TGCAGCGCTAGAGTAGGCAGGGTTGGGGTCGGCTACACCTTC.

The chain has TRBV5-1 and TRBJ2-7, with TRBD2 matching over 7 bases. The CDR3 has 13 amino acids. The germline V gene encodes CDR1 SGHRS and CDR2 YFSETQ. The ends lost 1 base at V and 4 bases at J; junction bases unmatched: 2. This CDR3 reads CASSLISGYEQYF. The DNA of the CDR3 is TGCGCCAGCAGCTTGATTAGCGGGTACGAGCAGTACTTC. Full variable domain (missing parts from reference TRBV5-1 and TRBJ2-7): KAGVTQTPRYLIKTRGQQVTLSCSPISGHRSVSWYQQTPGQGLQFLFEYFSETQRNKGNFPGRFSGRQFSNSRSEMNVSTLELGDSALYLCASSLISGYEQYFGPGTRLTVT.

Many counts were recorded for this clonotype. The CDR3 spells CSASRGVVNTEAFF. The CDR3 region has the DNA TGCAGTGCTAGTCGCGGGGTAGTGAACACTGAAGCTTTCTTT. The rearrangement joins TRBV20-1 to TRBJ1-1; D not resolved. The CDR3 spans 14 residues. V was trimmed by 3 bases and J by 0 bases, leaving 11 bases between them. Germline values: CDR1 DFQATT, CDR2 SNEGSKA (reference sequence).

This clonotype was counted at least ten times. The chain combines TRBV6-2 or TRBV6-3 with TRBJ2-7; TRBD2 matches at 9 bases. Trimming at V came to 4 bases and at J to 3 bases, leaving 10 bases not matched to a gene. The germline V gene encodes CDR1 MNHEY and CDR2 SVGEGT. The CDR3 runs 16 residues. The CDR3 reads CASSSSGLATYYEQYF. Here the CDR3 DNA reads TGTGCCAGCAGTTCTTCCGGACTAGCGACCTACTACGAGCAGTACTTC.

The V and J genes are TRBV6-1 and TRBJ2-7, with TRBD1 as a possible D gene (5 bases). Trimming shortened V by 6 bases and J by 4 bases, and 7 bases separated the two germline ends. CDR1 is MNHNS and CDR2 is SASEGT in the germline V gene. The CDR3 spans 11 residues. The CDR3, as DNA: TGTGCCAGCAGCAGGGTGTACGAGCAGTACTTC. Translating it yields CASSRVYEQYF.

The CDR3 is CAIGPGEGTYEQYF. The CDR3 nucleotides read TGTGCCATCGGTCCCGGAGAGGGAACCTACGAGCAGTACTTC. This chain links TRBV10-3 with TRBJ2-7; TRBD2 might be the D (5 bases). The CDR3 runs to 14 residues. The V end was cut by 8 bases, the J end by 2 bases, with 16 bases between. Germline loops: CDR1 ENHRY, CDR2 SYGVKD.

This clonotype was seen a few times. The chain couples TRBV18 to TRBJ2-1; D is perhaps TRBD1 or TRBD2 (5 bases each). CDR1 and CDR2 from the germline V gene are KGHSH and LQKENI. Trimming removed 0 bases from V and 5 bases from J, with 11 bases in between. This CDR3 spans 15 amino acids. CDR3 loop: CASSPPGRQHNEQFF. The CDR3 DNA reads as TGTGCCAGCTCACCACCGGGACGCCAGCACAATGAGCAGTTCTTC. Based on the CDR3 plus reference TRBV18 and TRBJ2-1, the full variable domain is NAGVMQNPRHLVRRRGQEARLRCSPMKGHSHVYWYRQLPEEGLKFMVYLQKENIIDESGMPKERFSAEFPKEGPSILRIQQVVRGDSAAYFCASSPPGRQHNEQFFGPGTRLTVL.

J is TRBJ2-3 and V is TRBV7-6, with unresolved D. The V gene lost 11 bases and the J gene lost 4 bases, with 22 bases spanning the gap. The CDR3 extends over 15 amino acids. CDR1 is SGHVS and CDR2 is FNYEAQ in the germline V gene. CDR3 sequence: CAGRRKGQKADTQYF. The CDR3 coding sequence is TGTGCCGGACGGCGAAAAGGGCAGAAGGCAGATACGCAGTATTTT.

CDR3 residues: CATRQDEQRTDTQYF. The CDR3 region has the DNA TGTGCCACCAGGCAGGACGAGCAGCGCACAGATACGCAGTATTTT. This rearrangement joins TRBV24-1 to TRBJ2-3; D uncertain. Germline V gene sequence: CDR1 KGHDR, CDR2 SFDVKD. The CDR3 runs to 15 residues. V lost 7 bases and J lost 1, with 14 bases in between.

The chain joins TRBV2 to TRBJ2-1, with 8 bases lining up with TRBD1. V dropped 7 bases and J dropped 6; count of bases not matched to a gene: 5. This CDR3 is 13 amino acids long. Germline loops: CDR1 SNHLY, CDR2 FYNNEI. The CDR3 loop reads CASTMDRVNEQFF. The CDR3 DNA is TGTGCCAGCACCATGGACAGGGTCAATGAGCAGTTCTTC.

The genes are TRBV14 and TRBJ2-5, with D tentatively TRBD1 (5 bases). The CDR3 is 15 residues long. The ends were cut back, 2 bases at V and 2 bases at J, with 12 bases in the middle. Germline CDR1 and CDR2: SGHDN and FVKESK. The CDR3 sequence: CASSQLRQRQETQYF. The CDR3 region has the DNA TGTGCCAGCAGCCAACTCCGACAGAGACAAGAGACCCAGTACTTC.

As regards this clonotype: A much larger clone differs from this one at a single base, so this may be a read error. The chain employs TRBV24-1 and TRBJ2-7; 11 bases are a match to TRBD1. The germline CDR1 and CDR2 sequences are KGHDR and SFDVKD. CDR3 length: 16 amino acids. The V segment lost 0 bases and the J segment 3 bases; nucleotides outside the gene matches: 3. CDR3 coding DNA: TGTGCCACCAGTGATTTGCAGGGACAGGGGGTCTACGAGCAGTACTTC. Translating it yields CATSDLQGQGVYEQYF.

The chain couples TRBV12-3 or TRBV12-4 to TRBJ2-2, with a possible D match to TRBD2 (5 bases). The CDR3 has 13 amino acids. DNA of the CDR3: TGTGCGTCACGACCCCGAGGGACCGGGGAGCTGTTTTTT. This encodes CASRPRGTGELFF.

This clonotype was recorded at least ten times. The V and J genes are TRBV19 and TRBJ1-1, with D possibly matching TRBD1 (6 bases). Germline CDR1 is LNHDA and CDR2 is SQIVND (reference sequence). The germline V and J ends were trimmed by 9 bases and 1 base, with 9 bases remaining between them. The CDR3 runs 12 residues. DNA for the CDR3: TGTGCCAGCGGACAGAGGAACACTGAAGCTTTCTTT. Protein: CASGQRNTEAFF.

The chain couples TRBV29-1 to TRBJ1-6; a weak D match, TRBD1 (5 bases). Germline lookup yields CDR1 SQVTM and CDR2 ANQGSEA. Trimming took off 7 bases at V and 7 bases at J, with 11 bases between the two ends. CDR3 length: 12 residues. The CDR3 DNA follows: TGCAGCGCTGGGGAGGGGAATTCACCCCTCCACTTT. The encoded protein is CSAGEGNSPLHF. Variable domain in full (rest from reference TRBV29-1 and TRBJ1-6): SAVISQKPSRDICQRGTSLTIQCQVDSQVTMMFWYRQQPGQSLTLIATANQGSEATYESGFVIDKFPISRPNLTFSTLTVSNMSPEDSSIYLCSAGEGNSPLHFGNGTRLTVT.

The chain has TRBV5-4 and TRBJ2-7; D is ambiguous. The CDR3 is made up of 12 amino acids. CDR1 and CDR2 from the germline V gene are SGHNT and YYREEE (reference sequence). V dropped 0 bases and J dropped 6 bases, with 7 bases sitting between them. For the CDR3, the DNA is TGTGCCAGCAGCTTGGGGTGGACCGAGCAGTACTTC. Amino acids: CASSLGWTEQYF.

Turning to this clonotype: The DNA is left out, because the CDR3 cannot be placed on it with certainty; the CDR3 is given as TCRdb lists it. The V call is TRBV2, the J call TRBJ2-5. From its first to its last residue, the CDR3 has 18 amino acids. Germline V gene sequence: CDR1 SNHLY, CDR2 FYNNEI. The CDR3: CASLLNTEAFFGQETQYF.

The rearrangement joins TRBV7-3 to TRBJ2-5; D unclear. The V end lost 0 bases, the J end lost 8 bases, and 10 bases lay between the germline ends. The V gene's germline CDR1 is SGHTA and CDR2 FQGTGA. The CDR3 has 13 residues. In DNA, the CDR3 is TGTGCCAGCAGCTTAACAAGGGTAGCTACCCAGTACTTC. It codes for CASSLTRVATQYF.

The chain employs TRBV10-3 and TRBJ2-7; 7 bases line up with TRBD1. After removal of 2 bases from V and 3 bases from J, the junction contained 10 bases not matched to a gene. This CDR3 is 16 amino acids long. Germline V CDR1 and CDR2: ENHRY, SYGVKD. The CDR3 loop reads CAISEVKGGEIYEQYF. The CDR3 DNA follows: TGTGCCATCAGTGAGGTTAAAGGGGGCGAAATCTACGAGCAGTACTTC.